Listed below are T cell receptor beta chains from one sample, sequenced in a study of T cell responses to AZD1222 COVID-19 vaccine. Profiled with immunoSEQ multiplex PCR; TCRdb holds only in-frame clones, not every one. The sample includes about 140,000 clones, roughly 92% seen only once; the top ten take more than 4.5%. The sequencing used peripheral blood, collected on day 0 of AZD1222 vaccination. These receptors all stem from an adult in good health. Both conserved end residues are trimmed from each CDR3.

V gene	J gene	CDR3 protein
TRBV9	TRBJ1-3	ASSARPGTAGSGNTIY
TRBV28	TRBJ1-5	ASSFLVGNQPQH
TRBV28	TRBJ1-2	ASSLLRDRGLGYT
TRBV2	TRBJ2-3	ASRRLAGKSTDTQY
TRBV27	TRBJ2-7	ASSLQGSSYEQY
TRBV7-9	TRBJ1-2	ASSLAASAQDGYT
TRBV29-1	TRBJ2-2	SVVDRTNTGELF
TRBV5-1	TRBJ2-2	ASSGGLAVDTGELF
TRBV24-1	TRBJ2-2	ATLGNTGELF
TRBV5-6	TRBJ2-3	ASSGGARPSTDTQY
TRBV6-4	TRBJ2-3	ASSPSRATDTQY
TRBV28	TRBJ2-2	AYRQSNTGELF
TRBV6-4	TRBJ2-7	ASLNEGATLREQY
TRBV6-6	TRBJ1-2	ASSPQVRQGSIRNYGYT
TRBV5-1	TRBJ2-7	ASSLDGQGSYEQY
TRBV27	TRBJ1-5	ASSLYGSNQPQH
TRBV2	TRBJ2-2	ATLGLARTTNTGELF
TRBV5-6	TRBJ1-4	ASSSDRGLGKLF
TRBV12-3/TRBV12-4	TRBJ2-5	ASRQQGAQTQY
TRBV18	TRBJ2-1	ASSLLRDGANNEQF
TRBV10-1	TRBJ2-1	ASSGSGGPYNEQF
TRBV7-9	TRBJ2-1	ASSYPGTGRNEQF
TRBV12-3/TRBV12-4	TRBJ2-3	ASEGGWSDTQY
TRBV11-2	TRBJ2-7	ASSFELLYEQY
TRBV2	TRBJ1-6	ASSERTGNSPLH
TRBV6-5	TRBJ1-2	ASRILTGYGYT
TRBV7-7	TRBJ2-7	ASSLAIGDEQY
TRBV3-1/TRBV3-2	TRBJ1-2	ASSQEERWGAYGYT
TRBV7-6	TRBJ1-1	AASDREDTEAF
TRBV19	TRBJ2-2	ATAQGAGTGELF
TRBV28	TRBJ1-2	ASSLGYSALYGYT
TRBV15	TRBJ2-7	ATSTSQGYEEQY
TRBV9	TRBJ2-7	ASSVAENLAHEQY
TRBV24-1	TRBJ2-2	ATSPDSPSTGELF
TRBV28	TRBJ2-3	ASSTAPTDTQY
TRBV2	TRBJ2-3	ASSEAGGAVTDTQY
TRBV27	TRBJ2-7	ASSLLAGPPGEQY
TRBV3-1/TRBV3-2	TRBJ1-1	ASSVTGRDTEAF
TRBV19	TRBJ2-2	ASSNSGTNTGELF
TRBV19	TRBJ1-5	ASSSRAPGQPQH
TRBV27	TRBJ2-1	ASMDLSSYNEQF
TRBV5-8	TRBJ2-7	ASSPDLGGREY
TRBV11-3	TRBJ2-1	ASSPGQGDYNEQF
TRBV5-8	TRBJ2-6	ASSLWDRDFSGANVLT
TRBV28	TRBJ2-1	ASSWDRANEQF
TRBV5-1	TRBJ2-1	ASSLEPGGPNEQF
TRBV11-1	TRBJ2-1	ASSDEGASSYNEQF
TRBV15	TRBJ2-2	ATSRDLRGGDGELF
TRBV3-1/TRBV3-2	TRBJ1-2	ASSGTGGNYGYT
TRBV4-2	TRBJ2-5	ASRRTSGVGQETQY
TRBV6-5	TRBJ2-5	ASWGEGRETQY
TRBV6-5	TRBJ1-2	ASSYLQGAGYGYT
TRBV15	TRBJ2-2	ATSRDRWNTGELF
TRBV2	TRBJ2-7	ASTPGGGSYEQY
TRBV29-1	TRBJ2-7	SVVWEGRYEQY
TRBV4-1	TRBJ1-1	ASSWGPGSGTEAF
TRBV25-1	TRBJ2-2	ASSGQGKAGELF